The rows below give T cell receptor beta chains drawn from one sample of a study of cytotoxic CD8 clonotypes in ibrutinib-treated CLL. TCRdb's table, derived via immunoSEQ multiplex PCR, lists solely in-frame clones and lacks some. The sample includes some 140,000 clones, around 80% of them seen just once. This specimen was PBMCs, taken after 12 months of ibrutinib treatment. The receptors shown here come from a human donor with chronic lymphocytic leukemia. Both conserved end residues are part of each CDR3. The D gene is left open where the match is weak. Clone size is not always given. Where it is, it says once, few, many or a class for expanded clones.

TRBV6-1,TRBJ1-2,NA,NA,TGTGCCGTCACACGGGGGACTGGCTACACCTTC,CAVTRGTGYTF
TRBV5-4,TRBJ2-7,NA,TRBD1,TGTGCCAGCAGCTTGTTGCAGGGGGCCGACGAGCAGTACTTC,CASSLLQGADEQYF
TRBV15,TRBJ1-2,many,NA,TGTGCCACCAGCACGGGGAACAGTCTGTCCTATGGCTACACCTTC,CATSTGNSLSYGYTF
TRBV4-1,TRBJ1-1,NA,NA,TGCGCCAGCAGCCAAGTAGCTGGGCAACCTGAAGCTTTCTTT,CASSQVAGQPEAFF
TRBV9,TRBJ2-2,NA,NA,TGTGCCAGCACTCGTTCACTCGGACACCCGAACACCGGGGAGCTGTTTTTT,CASTRSLGHPNTGELFF
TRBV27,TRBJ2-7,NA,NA,TGTGCCAGCAGTTTAAAAGGTCGACAGATTGGTACCTACGAGCAGTACTTC,CASSLKGRQIGTYEQYF
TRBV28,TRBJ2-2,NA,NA,TGTGCCAGCAGTTTTGTGGGACAGAACACCGGGGAGCTGTTTTTT,CASSFVGQNTGELFF
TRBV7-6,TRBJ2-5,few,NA,TGTGCCAGCAGCTTAGTCCAACTCGACCAGTACTTC,CASSLVQLDQYF
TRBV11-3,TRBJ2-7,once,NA,TGTGCCAGCAGCTTGGGTCTTACCTACGAGCAGTACTTC,CASSLGLTYEQYF
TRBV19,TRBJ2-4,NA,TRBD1,TGTGCCAGTAGGCAGACGACAGGGGATCAGCCTGCCATTTTACTAGCCAAAAACATTCAGTACTTC,CASRQTTGDQPAILLAKNIQYF
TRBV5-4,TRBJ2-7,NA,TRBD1,TGTGCCAGCAGCTATCGGGACAGCTACGAGCAGTACTTC,CASSYRDSYEQYF
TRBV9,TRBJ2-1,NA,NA,TGTGCCAGCAGCGTAGTGGGAGGTGTCGGTGAGCAGTTCTTC,CASSVVGGVGEQFF
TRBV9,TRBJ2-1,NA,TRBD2,TGTGCCAGCAGCGTCGCTAGCGGGAGACCTAGCAATGAGCAGTTCTTC,CASSVASGRPSNEQFF
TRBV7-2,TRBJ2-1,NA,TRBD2,TGTGCCAGCAGCTTGGGACTAGCGGGAGGGTACAATGAGCAGTTCTTC,CASSLGLAGGYNEQFF
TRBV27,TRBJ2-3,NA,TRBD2,TGTGCCAGCAGTTTAGGGGGGACTAGCGGGAGGGGAGATACGCAGTATTTT,CASSLGGTSGRGDTQYF
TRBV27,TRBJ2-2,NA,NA,TGTGCCAGCAGTCGGGGTAGGTTCGCCGGGGAGCTGTTTTTT,CASSRGRFAGELFF
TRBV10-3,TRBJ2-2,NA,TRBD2,TGTGCCAGCAGGGGACTAGCGGGCAACACCGGGGAGCTGTTTTTT,CASRGLAGNTGELFF
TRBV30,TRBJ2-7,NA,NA,TGTGCCTGGAGGACCCGTATGGGGGCTAGCGGCAACTACGAGCAGTACTTC,CAWRTRMGASGNYEQYF
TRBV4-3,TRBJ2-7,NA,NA,TGCGCCAGCAGCCGCGAGGCAGGGCAATTCTACGAGCAGTACTTC,CASSREAGQFYEQYF
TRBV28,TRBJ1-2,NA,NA,TGTGCCAGCAGTTTAGCGCTCCGGATGGGCTACACCTTC,CASSLALRMGYTF
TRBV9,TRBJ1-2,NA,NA,TGTGCCAGCAGCGTAGAGGGGAACTATGGCTACACCTTC,CASSVEGNYGYTF
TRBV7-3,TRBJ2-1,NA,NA,TGTGCCAGCAGCCCTCCGGGACTGGTAGATGAGCAGTTCTTC,CASSPPGLVDEQFF
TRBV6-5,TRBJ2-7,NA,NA,TGTGCCAGCAGTTACATAGGGGTGCGGTACTTC,CASSYIGVRYF
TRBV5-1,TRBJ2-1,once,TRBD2,TGCGCCAGCAGCTCGGGACTAGCAGTAGACTACCGCTCCTACAATGAGCAGTTCTTC,CASSSGLAVDYRSYNEQFF
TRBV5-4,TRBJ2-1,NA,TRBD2,TGTGCCAGCAGCTTCCAGCGGGATAGCAATGAGCAGTTCTTC,CASSFQRDSNEQFF
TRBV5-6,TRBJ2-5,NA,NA,TGTGCCAGCAGCTTGGTGGGGGAACCCTATCAAGAGACCCAGTACTTC,CASSLVGEPYQETQYF
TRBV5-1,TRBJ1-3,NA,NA,TGCGCCAGCAGAATCGGGTCCTCTGGAAACACCATATATTTT,CASRIGSSGNTIYF
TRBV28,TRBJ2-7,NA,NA,TGTGCCAGCAGAGAGGGGGGCGACTACGAGCAGTACTTC,CASREGGDYEQYF
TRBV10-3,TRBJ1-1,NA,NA,TGTGCCATCAGTGATATGAGGGATTCTGAAGCTTTCTTT,CAISDMRDSEAFF
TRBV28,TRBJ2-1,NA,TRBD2,TGTGCCAGCAGTTTAGGACTAGCGGGAGAGGATGAGCAGTTCTTC,CASSLGLAGEDEQFF
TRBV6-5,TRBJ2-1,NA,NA,TGTGCCAGCAGTTACCAAGGGCCAGCTAACAATGAGCAGTTCTTC,CASSYQGPANNEQFF
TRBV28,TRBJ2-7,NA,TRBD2,TGTGCCAGCAGTTTAGTAACTAGCGGATTTTCCTACGAGCAGTACTTC,CASSLVTSGFSYEQYF
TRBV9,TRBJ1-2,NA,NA,TGTGCCAGCAGCGTCTCGGGGGTGGGCTACACCTTC,CASSVSGVGYTF
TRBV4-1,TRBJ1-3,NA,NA,TGCGCCAGCAGCCAAGGTGCCCGTCCCATATATTTT,CASSQGARPIYF
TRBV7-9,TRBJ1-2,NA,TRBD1,TGTGCCAGCAGCTTAGTTACGGGGACAGACTATGGCTACACCTTC,CASSLVTGTDYGYTF
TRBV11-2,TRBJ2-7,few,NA,TGTGCCAGCAGCTTAACTAGCCCCAGAGGCGAGCAGTACTTC,CASSLTSPRGEQYF
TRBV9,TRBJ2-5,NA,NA,TGTGCCAGCAGCAAGGACGGGCTCCAAGAGACCCAGTACTTC,CASSKDGLQETQYF
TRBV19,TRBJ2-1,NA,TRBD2,TGTGCCAGTAGTACCCCCCTGGGGGGAGGGCCGGGAAATGAGCAGTTCTTC,CASSTPLGGGPGNEQFF
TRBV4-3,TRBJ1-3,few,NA,TGCGCCAGCAGCCAAGTAGGGGGATCTGGAAACACCATATATTTT,CASSQVGGSGNTIYF
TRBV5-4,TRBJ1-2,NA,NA,TGTGCCAGCAGCTTGGTCGCCGAGGCTAACTATGGCTACACCTTC,CASSLVAEANYGYTF
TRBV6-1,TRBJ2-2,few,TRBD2,TGTGCCAGCAGTGAAGGCGGGACTAGCGGGAGGGCCATGAAAACCGGGGAGCTGTTTTTT,CASSEGGTSGRAMKTGELFF
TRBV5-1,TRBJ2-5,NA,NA,TGCGCCAGCACAAAAGGTGCCCAAGAGACCCAGTACTTC,CASTKGAQETQYF
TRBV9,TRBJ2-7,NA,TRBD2,TGTGCCAGCAGCGCAGGGACTAGCGCTTCCTACGAGCAGTACTTC,CASSAGTSASYEQYF
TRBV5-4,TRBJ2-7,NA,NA,TGTGCCAGCAGCCCGGGTCGGTCAGGCATAACCTACGAGCAGTACTTC,CASSPGRSGITYEQYF
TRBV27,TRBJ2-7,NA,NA,TGTGCCAGCAGGGACCCAAACTACTACGAGCAGTACTTC,CASRDPNYYEQYF
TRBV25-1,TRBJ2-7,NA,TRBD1,TGTGCCAGCACCCCCGGAGGGACAGGGGTCAACGAGCAGTACTTC,CASTPGGTGVNEQYF
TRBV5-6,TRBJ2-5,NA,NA,TGTGCCAGCAGCTTACAAGAGACCCAGTACTTC,CASSLQETQYF
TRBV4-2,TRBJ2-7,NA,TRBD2,TGTGCCAGCAGCCAAACCGGACTAGCGGGAGAGTGGGGGAGGGCCTACGAGCAGTACTTC,CASSQTGLAGEWGRAYEQYF